One sample yielded the 15 T cell receptor beta chains listed below, sequenced in a study of CD8 T cells in Susac syndrome. RNA was extracted with the RNeasy kit, and a quantity of roughly 0.45 to 1 ug was reverse transcribed using random hexamers. TCRdb re-called the immunoSEQ multiplex PCR reads with MiXCR, one entry per CDR3 protein. This sample carries some 450,000 distinct CDR3 sequences, more than 80% of them seen once, and the ten largest clones take approximately 0.11%. The sequenced sample was CD8+ T cells from PBMCs. These receptors all stem from a human donor with multiple sclerosis.

The chain couples TRBV7-9 to TRBJ1-1; TRBD1 agrees at 8 bases. Germline V lookup: CDR1 SEHNR, CDR2 FQNEAQ (reference sequence). CDR3 length equals 14 residues. Trimming took 5 bases from V and 1 from J; bases not matched to a gene: 3. The CDR3 here is CASSDTGGNTEAFF. Written as DNA, the CDR3 is TGTGCCAGCAGCGATACAGGGGGGAACACTGAAGCTTTCTTT.

V gene TRBV11-3 combines with J gene TRBJ2-7, with D perhaps TRBD1 (5 bases). The CDR3 covers 14 residues. With 5 bases removed from V and 3 bases from J, the gap between germline ends came to 14 bases. The germline CDR1 and CDR2 sequences are SGHNT and YENEEA. In nucleotides, the CDR3 is TGTGCCAGCAGCACCTCAGGGTACAGCTACGAGCAGTACTTC. Protein product: CASSTSGYSYEQYF.

The CDR3 here is CASRRRGVGANVLTF. The CDR3 DNA sequence: TGTGCCAGCAGGAGGCGGGGAGTAGGGGCCAACGTCCTGACTTTC. The chain has TRBV12-3 or TRBV12-4 and TRBJ2-6, with D possibly matching TRBD2 (6 bases). The ends were cut back, 6 bases at V and 4 bases at J, with 13 bases in the middle. CDR3 length: 15 residues.

The chain joins TRBV18 to TRBJ2-1; D is uncertain. Germline V CDR1 and CDR2: KGHSH, LQKENI. V was cut by 8 bases and J by 3 bases, with 14 bases left in between. CDR3 length equals 14 residues. CDR3 in amino acids: CASTDPWGYNEQFF. CDR3 nucleotide sequence: TGTGCCAGCACAGACCCTTGGGGCTACAATGAGCAGTTCTTC.

The rearrangement uses TRBV30 and TRBJ2-3; the match to TRBD2 covers 7 bases. The V gene's germline CDR1 is GTSNPN and CDR2 SVGIG (reference sequence). V shed 0 bases and J 2 bases; nucleotides not matched to a gene: 2. The CDR3 is 14 amino acids. CDR3 sequence reads: CAWSVAGSTDTQYF. Here the CDR3 DNA reads TGTGCCTGGAGTGTAGCGGGGTCCACAGATACGCAGTATTTT.

This chain uses TRBV6-5 with TRBJ2-5, with D unresolved. CDR1 is MNHEY, CDR2 SVGAGI, per germline. Trimming took off 3 bases at V and 2 bases at J, with 13 bases between the two ends. The CDR3 is made up of 15 amino acids. The CDR3, as DNA: TGTGCCAGCAGTTATTCTTTCGGAATACAAGAGACCCAGTACTTC. This translates into CASSYSFGIQETQYF.

The chain recombines TRBV3-1 with TRBJ1-1, with D perhaps matching TRBD1 (5 bases). V was shortened by 0 bases and J by 6 bases, with 14 bases between the two germline ends. This CDR3 contains 15 residues. In germline, CDR1 is LGHDT, CDR2 YNNKEL (reference sequence). This chain's CDR3 is CASSQEGTGRPEAFF. For the CDR3, the DNA is TGTGCCAGCAGCCAAGAAGGAACAGGCCGCCCTGAAGCTTTCTTT.

This clonotype appeared a single time. V gene TRBV15 combines with J gene TRBJ2-5; 9 nucleotides line up with TRBD2. The CDR3 contains 18 residues. Germline V gene data show CDR1 as LNHNV and CDR2 as YYDKDF (reference sequence). The V segment lost 1 base and the J segment 5 bases; nucleotides outside the gene matches: 14. CDR3 sequence (DNA): TGTGCCACCAGCAGAGGGGGTGGTAGCGGGGGTCGGATGGAGACCCAGTACTTC. Protein product: CATSRGGGSGGRMETQYF. Based on the CDR3 plus reference TRBV15 and TRBJ2-5, the full variable domain is DAMVIQNPRYQVTQFGKPVTLSCSQTLNHNVMYWYQQKSSQAPKLLFHYYDKDFNNEADTPDNFQSRRPNTSFCFLDIRSPGLGDTAMYLCATSRGGGSGGRMETQYFGPGTRLLVL.

The V and J genes are TRBV12-3 or TRBV12-4 and TRBJ2-3; tentatively, D is TRBD1 or TRBD2 (5 bases each). Trimming took off 5 bases at V and 0 bases at J, with 9 bases between the two ends. The CDR3 is 14 residues long. The chain's CDR3 is CASSNWDSTDTQYF. In DNA, the CDR3 is TGTGCCAGCAGTAACTGGGACAGCACAGATACGCAGTATTTT.

V usage is TRBV5-1 and J usage is TRBJ2-1; D not resolved. Germline CDR1 and CDR2: SGHRS and YFSETQ. This CDR3 has 15 amino acids. Trimming removed 3 bases from V and 4 bases from J, with 14 bases in between. In nucleotides, the CDR3 is TGCGCCAGCAGCTCCTGGGGTGGTGGTTACAATGAGCAGTTCTTC. Protein: CASSSWGGGYNEQFF.

The chain recombines TRBV7-9 with TRBJ1-2; D unresolved. CDR3 size: 12 residues. Per germline, CDR1 SEHNR and CDR2 FQNEAQ (reference sequence). V was pared by 1 base and J by 8 bases, with 8 bases between. The CDR3 loop is CASSLVSQGYTF. The CDR3 DNA is TGTGCCAGCAGCTTAGTTTCTCAAGGCTACACCTTC. The full variable domain, rest sourced from reference TRBV7-9 and TRBJ1-2, is DTGVSQNPRHKITKRGQNVTFRCDPISEHNRLYWYRQTLGQGPEFLTYFQNEAQLEKSRLLSDRFSAERPKGSFSTLEIQRTEQGDSAMYLCASSLVSQGYTFGSGTRLTVV.

The rearrangement uses TRBV27 and TRBJ1-1; 11 bases are shared with TRBD1. Trimming at V came to 3 bases and at J to 0 bases, leaving 6 bases not matched to a gene. The CDR3 spans 17 residues. Germline CDR1 reads MNHEY; CDR2 reads SMNVEV (reference sequence). This CDR3 is CASSFSGQGAVNTEAFF. The CDR3 DNA reads TGTGCCAGCAGTTTCAGCGGACAGGGGGCCGTGAACACTGAAGCTTTCTTT.

This chain joins TRBV6-5 and TRBJ1-6; TRBD1 might be the D (6 bases). Deletions cut 3 bases from V and 9 bases from J, with 12 bases between. The CDR3 covers 14 residues. From germline, CDR1 is MNHEY and CDR2 SVGAGI. The CDR3 region has the DNA TGTGCCAGCAGTTATAGGACAGAGAGTTCACCCCTCCACTTT. Translating it yields CASSYRTESSPLHF.

This sequence joins TRBV29-1 and TRBJ2-7; possibly TRBD2 for D (6 bases). CDR1 SQVTM and CDR2 ANQGSEA come from the germline V gene. Between the trimmed V and J ends, which lost 4 bases and 4 bases, there was a span of 11 bases. The CDR3 length is 12 residues. CDR3 residues: CSVVAEGYEQYF. CDR3 bases: TGCAGCGTTGTTGCGGAGGGGTACGAGCAGTACTTC.

The chain recombines TRBV5-4 with TRBJ1-5; D gene ambiguous. The CDR3 spans 14 residues. Germline V gives CDR1 SGHNT, CDR2 YYREEE (reference sequence). Trimming took 0 bases from V and 6 from J, leaving 10 bases between them. CDR3 sequence: CASSLGRLGQPQHF. DNA for the CDR3: TGTGCCAGCAGCTTGGGAAGACTTGGTCAGCCCCAGCATTTT.